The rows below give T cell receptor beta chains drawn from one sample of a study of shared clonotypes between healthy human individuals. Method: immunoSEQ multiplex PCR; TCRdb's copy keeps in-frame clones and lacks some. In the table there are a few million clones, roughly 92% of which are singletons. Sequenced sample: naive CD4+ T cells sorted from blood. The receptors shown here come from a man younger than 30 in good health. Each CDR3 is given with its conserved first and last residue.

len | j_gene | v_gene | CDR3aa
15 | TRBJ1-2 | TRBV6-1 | CASSESEVESRGYTF
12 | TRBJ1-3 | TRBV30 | CAFTDSGNTIYF
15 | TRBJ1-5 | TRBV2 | CASSDSPRGNQPQHF
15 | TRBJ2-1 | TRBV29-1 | CSVEGSSHIYNEQFF
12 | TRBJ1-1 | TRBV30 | CAAGRLNTEAFF
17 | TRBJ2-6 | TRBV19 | CASSPTQSLSGANVLTF
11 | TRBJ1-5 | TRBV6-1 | CASSEAQPQHF
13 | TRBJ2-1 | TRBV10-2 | CASSEVASREQFF
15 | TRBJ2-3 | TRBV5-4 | CASSFGDRSTDTQYF
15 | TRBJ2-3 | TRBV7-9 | CASSFSSSSTDTQYF
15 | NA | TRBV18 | CASSPSAGSSYEQYF
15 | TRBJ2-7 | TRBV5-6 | CASSSGQTFLVEQYF
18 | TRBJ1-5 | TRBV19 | CASSIVPGHLGGYQPQHF
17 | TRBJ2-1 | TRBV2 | CASSEYYYPSSYNEQFF
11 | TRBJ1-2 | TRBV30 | CAWSHWYGYTF
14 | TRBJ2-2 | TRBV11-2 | CASSLQTSGGELFF
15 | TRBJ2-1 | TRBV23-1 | CASIPGTSGNNEQFF
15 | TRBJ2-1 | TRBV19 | CASSVASGSYNEQFF
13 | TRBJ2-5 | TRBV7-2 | CASSPGRRETQYF
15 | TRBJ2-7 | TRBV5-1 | CASSSRTGGTNEQYF
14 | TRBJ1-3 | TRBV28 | CASSYQGHGNTIYF
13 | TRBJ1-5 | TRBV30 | CAWSLEGAQPQHF
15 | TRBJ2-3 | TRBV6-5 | CASSRVGGRTDTQYF
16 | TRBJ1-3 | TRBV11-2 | CASSLGAGGVGNTIYF
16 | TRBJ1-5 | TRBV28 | CASSLIGTGSNQPQHF
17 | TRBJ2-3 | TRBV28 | CASSWTSGGPSTDTQYF
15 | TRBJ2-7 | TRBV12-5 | CASKTPIGLSYEQYF
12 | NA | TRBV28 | CASSLLSYEQYF
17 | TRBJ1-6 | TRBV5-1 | CASSLMTGSSYNSPLHF
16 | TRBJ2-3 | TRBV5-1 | CASRMGAGASTDTQYF
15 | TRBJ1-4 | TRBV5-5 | CASSLARTDIEKLFF
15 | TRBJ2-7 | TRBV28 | CATQTGASGPYEQYF
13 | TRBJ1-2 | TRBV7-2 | CASSLRQDYGYTF
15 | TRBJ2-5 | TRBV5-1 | CASSSSGTSVETQYF
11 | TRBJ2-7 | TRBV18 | CASSQGYEQYF
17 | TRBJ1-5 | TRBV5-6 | CASSRRGQGAGNQPQHF
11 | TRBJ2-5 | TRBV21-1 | CASSPTGSQYF
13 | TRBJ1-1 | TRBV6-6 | CASSDRGDTEAFF
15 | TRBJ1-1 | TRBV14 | CASSQGQGWNTEAFF
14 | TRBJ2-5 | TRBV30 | CAWSVGTGWGTQYF
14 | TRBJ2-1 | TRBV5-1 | CASSLNGVYNEQFF
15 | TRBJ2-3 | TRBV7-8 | CASSRTSGRGDTQYF
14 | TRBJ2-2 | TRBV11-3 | CASSFQGGTGELFF
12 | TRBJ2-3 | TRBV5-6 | CASSWGWDTQYF
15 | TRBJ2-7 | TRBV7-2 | CASSRGGSSSYEQYF
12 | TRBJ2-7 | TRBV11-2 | CASSDSFYEQYF
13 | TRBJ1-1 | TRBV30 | CAWRGTANTEAFF
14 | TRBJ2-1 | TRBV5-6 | CASSSSTPGNEQFF
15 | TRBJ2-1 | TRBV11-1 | CASSLGSSSYNEQFF
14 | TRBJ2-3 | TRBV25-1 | CASSEVGSTDTQYF
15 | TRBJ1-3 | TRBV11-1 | CASSLVQGGGNTIYF
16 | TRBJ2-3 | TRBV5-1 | CASSTGLAGEADTQYF
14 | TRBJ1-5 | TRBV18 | CASSTTGKDQPQHF
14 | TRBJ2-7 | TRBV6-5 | CASSYLAGVSEQYF